This paragraph reports one T cell receptor (beta chain). The antigen remains undetermined. This record belongs to a study of blood T cells in healthy people across ages. Study-level results: Strong correlation was found linking TCR beta diversity to naive T cell percentage.

This CDR3 region has 14 residues. Trimming stripped 1 base from V and 2 bases from J, with 7 bases between. Germline V gene data show CDR1 as LGHDT and CDR2 as YNNKEL (reference sequence). A second roughly 6 to 12 cycle PCR used barcoded and J-beta primers. TCRdb independently ran MiXCR on the 5' RACE reads; one entry per CDR3 protein. The profile covers about 730,000 distinct CDR3 sequences, with 40% to 45% appearing a single time and less than 25% taken by the ten largest. The chain employs TRBV3-1 and TRBJ2-3; no reliable D call. This clonotype was obtained from a woman in her sixties in good health. The sequenced sample was blood. The CDR3, as DNA: TGTGCCAGCAGCCAAGGGCTAAACACAGATACGCAGTATTTT. This sequence encodes CASSQGLNTDTQYF.